This T cell receptor beta chain was identified in a study of T cell responses to AZD1222 COVID-19 vaccine. Points from the study as a whole: The reported proportion of spike-specific TCRs targeting unmutated variant regions was nearly half. White British people made up most donors, females outnumbered males, and clonal diversity was possibly underestimated. The peak T cell response came first, and repertoires were sampled only after it.

With respect to this clone: As yet, its antigen is unknown.

Sequenced by immunoSEQ multiplex PCR; TCRdb stores in-frame clones only, minus some. The sample has around 200,000 clones; approximately 94% are singletons. Germline V lookup: CDR1 SNHLY, CDR2 FYNNEI. The CDR3 totals 16 residues. V lost 0 bases to trimming and J lost 0 bases, with 9 bases between them. J is TRBJ1-5 and V is TRBV2, with D possibly being TRBD1 (5 bases). The source is an adult who received the AZD1222 COVID-19 vaccine. Sequences were derived from peripheral blood, sampled 28 days after the second AZD1222 dose. The CDR3 loop is CASSEARDLSNQPQHF. CDR3 DNA sequence: TGTGCCAGCAGTGAAGCGAGGGACCTTAGCAATCAGCCCCAGCATTTT.